The clone carrying this T cell receptor (beta chain) was counted between two and nine times. The data were obtained in a study of blood T cell repertoires in COVID-19. Across the whole study: Donors in the United States, Italy and Spain gave samples during acute or convalescent COVID-19. PBMCs, B-cell-depleted T cells, or T cells provided the cDNA or gDNA that made up the material.

Original data processing: Nucleated cell number was recorded as an estimate derived from reference gene primer amplification. TCRdb's copy holds only in-frame clones and misses some; the assay was immunoSEQ multiplex PCR. That table is the source of V, J and clone size, and D and trimming were worked out from the DNA. There are tens of thousands of clones in the sample; about 87% occur only once, and roughly 8.5% lies in the top ten. Sequenced sample: peripheral blood. The receptor's source is a man in his forties or fifties with active COVID-19.

The CDR3 protein is CASSYSRGTGGFEQFF. Here the CDR3 DNA reads TGTGCCAGCAGTTACTCTAGAGGGACAGGGGGTTTTGAGCAGTTCTTC. V gene TRBV28 combines with J gene TRBJ2-1; 11 bases agree with TRBD1. Germline loops: CDR1 MDHEN, CDR2 SYDVKM. V lost 4 bases and J lost 9; bases outside the gene matches: 11. The CDR3 totals 16 residues.